This section outlines one T cell receptor (beta chain) sequence together with its context. The antigen it binds to is not known. The record has no base qualities; no much larger clone is one base away. These data come from a study of cytomegalovirus exposure and HLA in healthy donors (dated by TCRdb to 2016 to 2017). Describing the broader study: A later analysis indicated that the 90 to 150 validation repertoires were generated on the platform also employed for the 700 or so repertoires of the first cohort. Besides the first cohort of 666 subjects, a separate validation cohort made up of about 120 different subjects was used. The aim of the study was to test whether cataloging public T cell receptors could identify signatures of past pathogen exposure. High-throughput TCR immunosequencing, statistical association of individual TCRs with disease status, and machine learning were combined to predict cytomegalovirus infection status.

Library preparation was by the immunoSEQ multiplex PCR assay. In the paper's pipeline: A statistical classification framework was built for diagnosing cytomegalovirus status from the catalog of TCR beta chain sequences. As stored in TCRdb, this immuneACCESS dataset retains in-frame rearrangements with V and J assigned. A fraction of the clones does not appear; measured against another copy, unresolved V genes explain less than half of the discrepancy, and the remainder lacks a known reason. V and J calls and clone size are given by that table; D and trimming were obtained from the DNA. The sample records about 95,000 clones, roughly 85% of which are singletons. More than 20% of the sample belongs to the ten largest clones. The donors were included in the validation cohort of 130 or so subjects, a group kept apart from the roughly 680-subject first cohort. The germline V gene encodes CDR1 MGHRA and CDR2 YSYEKL. For this chain, trimming is 4 bases at the V end and 1 base at the J end, and the number of junction bases without a gene match is 15. The CDR3, cysteine through phenylalanine, is 18 amino acids long. This entry keeps only the CDR3 DNA: 54 bases, framed from base 1.

The investigation overall reported the following: Most TCR sequences were observed very rarely across donors, whereas some public TCRs were present in many individuals. The authors suggested that the approach could potentially be extended to other disease states and immunological phenotypes. In vitro tests confirmed that a few of the cytomegalovirus-associated TCR beta chains recognize cytomegalovirus antigens. The study gave a list of about 150 TCR beta chains associated with cytomegalovirus. The validation cohort had no HLA typing available for a later analysis, so co-occurrence within that cohort was assessed over all 120 or so repertoires. Of the cluster scores, roughly 95% were above 0 in a later analysis, which found that TCRs clustered in the first cohort also tended to co-occur in the roughly 130 validation repertoires. The classifier was reported to diagnose cytomegalovirus status with high specificity and sensitivity in both the original and validation cohorts.

Sequenced: PBMCs. The chain joins TRBV4-1 to TRBJ2-7; TRBD2 aligns with 8 central bases. The sequence was collected from a man between 18 and 29 years old in good health and CMV-seropositive. This receptor has the CDR3 CASSLRGGDNSPSYEQYF. In nucleotides, the sequence is TGCGCCAGCAGCCTCCGGGGGGGGGACAACTCTCCATCCTACGAGCAGTACTTC.